The 15 T cell receptor beta chains reported below all come from one sample, sequenced in a study of blood T cell repertoires in COVID-19. Using immunoSEQ multiplex PCR, the repertoire was profiled, and TCRdb retains in-frame clones only, with some absent. The sample consists of about 160,000 clones, roughly 90% of them appearing once. Sequencing was carried out using peripheral blood. These receptors originate from a man aged 55 to 70 with active or convalescent COVID-19.

This clone was observed once. The rearrangement joins TRBV6-1 to TRBJ1-5, with 7 bases identical to TRBD1. With 1 base clipped from V and 5 bases from J, the junction kept 17 bases outside the gene matches. The CDR3 runs to 19 residues. Germline CDR1 and CDR2: MNHNS and SASEGT. CDR3 protein: CASSEEAGTEAFFHQPQHF. CDR3 sequence (DNA): TGTGCCAGCAGTGAAGAGGCCGGGACAGAAGCCTTTTTTCATCAGCCCCAGCATTTT.

This rearrangement joins TRBV14 to TRBJ1-2, with 9 bases that match TRBD1. J gave up 4 bases and V 4 bases, and 7 bases lay outside the gene matches. The CDR3 extends over 15 amino acids. CDR1 is SGHDN and CDR2 is FVKESK in the germline V gene. The CDR3 DNA sequence: TGTGCCAGCAGCCCTCGGGACAGGGAGACCTATGGCTACACCTTC. Its translation is CASSPRDRETYGYTF.

The rearrangement uses TRBV29-1 and TRBJ2-3; 8 bases line up with TRBD1. V lost 6 bases, J lost 1 base, and 9 bases stayed unmatched. Germline V gives CDR1 SQVTM, CDR2 ANQGSEA. CDR3 length: 15 residues. The CDR3 spells CSVASGGPGTDTQYF. In DNA form, the CDR3 reads TGCAGCGTCGCATCAGGGGGCCCGGGCACAGATACGCAGTATTTT.

This chain links TRBV6-5 with TRBJ1-6, with a tentative D call TRBD1 (5 bases). The CDR3 covers 13 residues. Trimming took 8 bases from V and 8 from J, leaving 13 bases between them. Germline V gene lookup returns CDR1 MNHEY and CDR2 SVGAGI. The CDR3 here is CASRRERDSPLHF. The CDR3 region has the DNA TGTGCCAGCCGCAGGGAAAGGGATTCACCCCTCCACTTT.

The CDR3 reads CASSLGDQGTQPQHF. In DNA form, the CDR3 reads TGCGCCAGCAGCTTGGGGGACCAGGGGACTCAGCCCCAGCATTTT. The rearrangement links TRBV5-1 to TRBJ1-5; D may be TRBD1 (6 bases). This CDR3 has 15 residues. Germline V gene sequence: CDR1 SGHRS, CDR2 YFSETQ. Deletions cut 0 bases from V and 6 bases from J, with 13 bases between.

The J gene is TRBJ2-5, the V gene TRBV11-2, with D maybe TRBD2 (6 bases). The germline V and J ends were trimmed by 6 bases and 0 bases, with 17 bases remaining between them. Germline V gene data show CDR1 as SGHAT and CDR2 as FQNNGV. The CDR3 covers 16 residues. The CDR3 nucleotides are TGTGCCAGCAGGACAAATTTTGCGGGGTACCAAGAGACCCAGTACTTC. It specifies CASRTNFAGYQETQYF. Complete variable domain (other parts from reference TRBV11-2 and TRBJ2-5): EAGVAQSPRYKIIEKRQSVAFWCNPISGHATLYWYQQILGQGPKLLIQFQNNGVVDDSQLPKDRFSAERLKGVDSTLKIQPAKLEDSAVYLCASRTNFAGYQETQYFGPGTRLLVL.

V gene TRBV7-8 combines with J gene TRBJ2-7, with 12 bases aligning to TRBD2. This CDR3 is built from 20 residues. Germline V CDR1 and CDR2: SGHVS, FQNEAQ. V shed 6 bases and J 0 bases; nucleotides not matched to a gene: 18. CDR3 sequence (DNA): TGTGCCAGCAGTCATATGGCGGGTGTCGGACTAGCGGGACCCTCCTACGAGCAGTACTTC. It specifies CASSHMAGVGLAGPSYEQYF.

The chain couples TRBV3-1 (or the pseudogene TRBV3-2) to TRBJ1-6; D is possibly TRBD1 (5 bases). The ends were cut back, 1 base at V and 0 bases at J, with 16 bases in the middle. The CDR3 consists of 19 residues. Germline V gene data show CDR1 as LGHDT and CDR2 as YNNKEL (reference sequence). CDR3 DNA: TGTGCCAGCAGCCAAGGAAGAGCGAGGACATGCTCCTATAATTCACCCCTCCACTTT. Translating it yields CASSQGRARTCSYNSPLHF.

The V gene is TRBV28, the J gene TRBJ1-2; 7 bases line up with TRBD1. Germline lookup yields CDR1 MDHEN and CDR2 SYDVKM. V lost 5 bases, J lost 3 bases, and 9 bases stayed unmatched. The CDR3 extends over 15 amino acids. CDR3 sequence: CASSTRSTGYYGYTF. The CDR3 DNA follows: TGTGCCAGCAGTACCCGATCGACAGGGTACTATGGCTACACCTTC.

The V call is TRBV6-5, the J call TRBJ1-2; possible D gene TRBD1, 6 bases. The CDR3 is 13 residues long. V was shortened by 4 bases and J by 3 bases, with 9 bases between the two germline ends. CDR1 and CDR2 from the germline V gene are MNHEY and SVGAGI. The DNA of the CDR3 is TGTGCCAGCAGTTTCTACAGGGACTATGGCTACACCTTC. As protein: CASSFYRDYGYTF.

The rearrangement uses TRBV20-1 and TRBJ2-1, with unresolved D. Germline-derived CDR1 and CDR2 are DFQATT and SNEGSKA (reference sequence). The CDR3 runs to 15 residues. V was clipped by 3 bases and J by 0 bases, with 12 bases between them. The CDR3 loop is CSASRPPGSYNEQFF. For the CDR3, the DNA is TGCAGTGCTAGTCGGCCTCCGGGCTCCTACAATGAGCAGTTCTTC.

This clone was observed a few times. This chain joins TRBV19 and TRBJ1-4; TRBD1 aligns across 7 bases. J gave up 4 bases and V 8 bases, and 7 bases lay outside the gene matches. This CDR3 spans 14 amino acids. Germline loops: CDR1 LNHDA, CDR2 SQIVND (reference sequence). Here the CDR3 DNA reads TGTGCCAGTCATCTGACAGGGCTTAATGAAAAACTGTTTTTT. Protein product: CASHLTGLNEKLFF.

This clone was recorded at least ten times. The chain carries TRBV2 and TRBJ1-2; a possible D gene is TRBD1 (6 bases). Per the germline V gene, CDR1 is SNHLY and CDR2 is FYNNEI. CDR3 length: 14 amino acids. V was shortened by 6 bases and J by 7 bases, with 18 bases between the two germline ends. CDR3 sequence: CASRMIGRGRGYTF. CDR3 bases: TGTGCCAGCAGGATGATTGGCAGGGGTCGTGGCTACACCTTC.

V gene TRBV7-2 combines with J gene TRBJ1-5, with 7 bases that match TRBD1. The germline gives CDR1 SGHTA, CDR2 FQGNSA. The CDR3 is 13 residues long. J was trimmed by 4 bases and V by 5 bases; bases with no gene match: 2. CDR3 residues: CASSGGQNQPQHF. CDR3 nucleotides: TGTGCCAGCAGCGGGGGACAGAATCAGCCCCAGCATTTT.

This clone appeared once. The rearrangement uses TRBV7-2 and TRBJ1-2; possible D gene TRBD1, 6 bases. V lost 3 bases to trimming and J lost 5 bases, with 10 bases between them. Germline CDR1 reads SGHTA; CDR2 reads FQGNSA. The CDR3 spans 13 residues. CDR3 coding DNA: TGTGCCAGCAGCTTGGACAGAAGTTATGGCTACACCTTC. This gives the protein CASSLDRSYGYTF.